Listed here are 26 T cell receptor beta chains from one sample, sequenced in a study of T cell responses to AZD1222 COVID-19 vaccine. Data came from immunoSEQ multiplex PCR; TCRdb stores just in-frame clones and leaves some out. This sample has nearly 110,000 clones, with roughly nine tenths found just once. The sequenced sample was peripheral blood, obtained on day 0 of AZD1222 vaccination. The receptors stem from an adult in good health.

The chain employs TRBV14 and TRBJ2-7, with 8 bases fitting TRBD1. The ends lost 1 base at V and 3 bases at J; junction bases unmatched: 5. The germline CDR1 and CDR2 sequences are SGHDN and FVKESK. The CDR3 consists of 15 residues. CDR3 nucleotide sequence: TGTGCCAGCAGCCAAGGACAGGGGAAATACTACGAGCAGTACTTC. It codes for CASSQGQGKYYEQYF.

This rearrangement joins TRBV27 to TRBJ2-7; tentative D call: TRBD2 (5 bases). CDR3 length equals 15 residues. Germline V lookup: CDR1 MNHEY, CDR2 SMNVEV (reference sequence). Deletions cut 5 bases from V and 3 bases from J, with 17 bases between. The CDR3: CASSLEASSYYEQYF. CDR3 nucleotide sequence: TGTGCCAGCAGTCTAGAGGCTAGCAGCTACTACGAGCAGTACTTC.

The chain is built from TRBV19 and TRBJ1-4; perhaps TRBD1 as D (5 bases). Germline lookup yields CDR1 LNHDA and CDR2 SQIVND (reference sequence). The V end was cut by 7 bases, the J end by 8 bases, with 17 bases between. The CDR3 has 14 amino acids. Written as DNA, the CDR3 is TGTGCCAGTACCCTAGAGGGGACCCTGGAAAAACTGTTTTTT. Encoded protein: CASTLEGTLEKLFF.

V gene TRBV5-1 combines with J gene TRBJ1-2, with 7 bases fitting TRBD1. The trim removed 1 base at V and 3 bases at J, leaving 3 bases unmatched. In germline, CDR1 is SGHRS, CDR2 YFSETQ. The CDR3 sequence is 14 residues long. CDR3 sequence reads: CASSLRQGDYGYTF. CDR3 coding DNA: TGCGCCAGCAGCTTGAGGCAGGGGGACTATGGCTACACCTTC.

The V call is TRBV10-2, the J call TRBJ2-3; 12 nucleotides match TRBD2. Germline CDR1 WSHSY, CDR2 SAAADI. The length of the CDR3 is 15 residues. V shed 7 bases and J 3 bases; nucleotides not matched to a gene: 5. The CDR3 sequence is CASTAGLAGTDTQYF. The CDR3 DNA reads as TGCGCCAGCACCGCCGGACTAGCGGGAACAGATACGCAGTATTTT.

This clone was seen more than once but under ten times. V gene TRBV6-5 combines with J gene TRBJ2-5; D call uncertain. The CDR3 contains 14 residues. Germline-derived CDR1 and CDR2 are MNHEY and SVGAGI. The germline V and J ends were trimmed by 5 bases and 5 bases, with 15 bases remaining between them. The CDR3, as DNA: TGTGCCAGCAGTCCCCCAGGAGTTCCGGAGACCCAGTACTTC. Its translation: CASSPPGVPETQYF.

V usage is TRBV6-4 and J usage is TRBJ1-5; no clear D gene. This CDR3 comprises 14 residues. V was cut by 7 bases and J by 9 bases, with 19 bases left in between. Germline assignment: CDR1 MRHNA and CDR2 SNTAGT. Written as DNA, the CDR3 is TGTGCCAGCAACCTCGGCGGCCTTGTATGGCCCCAGCATTTT. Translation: CASNLGGLVWPQHF.

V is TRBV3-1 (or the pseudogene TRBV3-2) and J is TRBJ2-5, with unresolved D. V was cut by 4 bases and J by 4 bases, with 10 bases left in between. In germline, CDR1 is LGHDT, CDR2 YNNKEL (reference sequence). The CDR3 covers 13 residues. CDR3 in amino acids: CASSPVVGETQYF. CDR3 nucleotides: TGTGCCAGCAGCCCCGTAGTGGGAGAGACCCAGTACTTC.

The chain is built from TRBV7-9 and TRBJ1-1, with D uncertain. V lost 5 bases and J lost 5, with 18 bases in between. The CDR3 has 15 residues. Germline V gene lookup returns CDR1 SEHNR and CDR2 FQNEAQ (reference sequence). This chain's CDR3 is CASSPPPGAGTEAFF. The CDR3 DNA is TGTGCCAGCAGCCCCCCGCCGGGCGCGGGGACTGAAGCTTTCTTT.

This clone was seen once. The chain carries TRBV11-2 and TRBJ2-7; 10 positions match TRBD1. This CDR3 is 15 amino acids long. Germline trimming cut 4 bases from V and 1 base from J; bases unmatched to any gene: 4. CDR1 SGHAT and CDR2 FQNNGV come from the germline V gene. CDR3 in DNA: TGTGCCAGCAGCTCCCCGGGACAGGGGTCCTACGAGCAGTACTTC. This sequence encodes CASSSPGQGSYEQYF.

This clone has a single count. CDR3 in DNA: TGTGCCAGCAGCCACCCGGGGGGCGAGCAGTACTTC. The encoded protein is CASSHPGGEQYF. This chain uses TRBV7-9 with TRBJ2-7, with TRBD2 identical over 7 bases. CDR3 length: 12 residues. Looked up from germline, CDR1 is SEHNR and CDR2 is FQNEAQ (reference sequence). V shed 5 bases and J 6 bases; nucleotides not matched to a gene: 4.

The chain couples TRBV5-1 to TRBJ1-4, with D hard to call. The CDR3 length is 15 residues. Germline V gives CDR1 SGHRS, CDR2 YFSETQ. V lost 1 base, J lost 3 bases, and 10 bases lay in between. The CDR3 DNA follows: TGCGCCAGCAGCTTGTTTCGGAGGGCTAATGAAAAACTGTTTTTT. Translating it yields CASSLFRRANEKLFF.

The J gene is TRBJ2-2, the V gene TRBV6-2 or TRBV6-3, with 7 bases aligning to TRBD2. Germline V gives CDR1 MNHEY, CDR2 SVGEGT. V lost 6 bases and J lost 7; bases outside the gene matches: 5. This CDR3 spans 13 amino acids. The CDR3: CASSPAGVGELFF. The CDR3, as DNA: TGTGCCAGCAGCCCGGCGGGGGTCGGGGAGCTGTTTTTT.

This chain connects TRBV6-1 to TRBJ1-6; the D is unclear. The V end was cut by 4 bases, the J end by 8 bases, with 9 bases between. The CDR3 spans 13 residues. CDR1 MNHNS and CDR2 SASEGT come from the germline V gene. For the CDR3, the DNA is TGTGCCAGCAGTGCAGCATCAGATTCACCCCTCCACTTT. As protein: CASSAASDSPLHF.

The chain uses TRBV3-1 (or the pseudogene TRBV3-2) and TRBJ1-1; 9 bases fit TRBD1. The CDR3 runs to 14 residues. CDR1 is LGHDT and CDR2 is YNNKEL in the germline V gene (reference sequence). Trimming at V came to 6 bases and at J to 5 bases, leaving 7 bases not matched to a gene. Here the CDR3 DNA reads TGTGCCAGCAGTCACAGGGGGCGAGGGACTGAAGCTTTCTTT. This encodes CASSHRGRGTEAFF.

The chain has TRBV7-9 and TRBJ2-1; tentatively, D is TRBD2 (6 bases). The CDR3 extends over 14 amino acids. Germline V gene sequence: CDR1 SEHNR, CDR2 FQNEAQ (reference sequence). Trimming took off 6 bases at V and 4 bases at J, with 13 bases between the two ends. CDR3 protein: CASRNPGTYNEQFF. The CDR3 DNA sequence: TGTGCCAGCAGAAATCCGGGGACTTACAATGAGCAGTTCTTC.

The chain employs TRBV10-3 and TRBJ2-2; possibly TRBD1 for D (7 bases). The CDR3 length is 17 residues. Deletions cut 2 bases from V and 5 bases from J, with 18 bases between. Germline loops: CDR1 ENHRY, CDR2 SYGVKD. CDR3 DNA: TGTGCCATCAGTGAGCCGAACACAGGGGACTGGACCGGGGAGCTGTTTTTT. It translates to CAISEPNTGDWTGELFF.

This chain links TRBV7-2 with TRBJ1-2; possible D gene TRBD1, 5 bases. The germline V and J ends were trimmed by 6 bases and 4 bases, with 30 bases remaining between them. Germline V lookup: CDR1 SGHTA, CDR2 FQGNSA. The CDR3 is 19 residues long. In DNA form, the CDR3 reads TGTGCCAGCAGTTCGCCGGGGATTCTTTATAGGGGTCCCGGCTATGGCTACACCTTC. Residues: CASSSPGILYRGPGYGYTF.

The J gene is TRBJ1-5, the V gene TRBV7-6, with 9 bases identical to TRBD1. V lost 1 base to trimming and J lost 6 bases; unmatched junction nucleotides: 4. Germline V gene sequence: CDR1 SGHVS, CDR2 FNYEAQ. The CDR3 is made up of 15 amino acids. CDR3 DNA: TGTGCCAGCAGCTTAGGGACAGGGGACGGTCAGCCCCAGCATTTT. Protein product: CASSLGTGDGQPQHF. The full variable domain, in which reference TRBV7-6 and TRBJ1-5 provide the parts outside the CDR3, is GAGVSQSPRYKVTKRGQDVALRCDPISGHVSLYWYRQALGQGPEFLTYFNYEAQQDKSGLPNDRFSAERPEGSISTLTIQRTEQRDSAMYRCASSLGTGDGQPQHFGDGTRLSIL.

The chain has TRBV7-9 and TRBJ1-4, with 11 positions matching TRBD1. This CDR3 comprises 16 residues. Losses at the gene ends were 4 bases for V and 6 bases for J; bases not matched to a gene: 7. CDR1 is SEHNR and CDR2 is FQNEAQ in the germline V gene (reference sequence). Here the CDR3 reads CASSSTPGQGDEKLFF. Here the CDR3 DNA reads TGTGCCAGCAGCTCAACGCCGGGACAGGGGGATGAAAAACTGTTTTTT.

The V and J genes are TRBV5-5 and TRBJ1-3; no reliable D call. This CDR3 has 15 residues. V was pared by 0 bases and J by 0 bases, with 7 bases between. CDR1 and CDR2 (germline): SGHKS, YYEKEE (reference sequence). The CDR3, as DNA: TGTGCCAGCAGCTTGGTGGTAGGCTCTGGAAACACCATATATTTT. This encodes CASSLVVGSGNTIYF.

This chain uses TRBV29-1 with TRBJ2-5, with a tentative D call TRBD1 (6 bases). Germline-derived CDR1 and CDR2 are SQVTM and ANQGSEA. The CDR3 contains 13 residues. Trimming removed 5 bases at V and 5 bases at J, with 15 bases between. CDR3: CSVPTGPGETQYF. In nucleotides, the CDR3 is TGCAGCGTTCCAACAGGGCCGGGGGAGACCCAGTACTTC.

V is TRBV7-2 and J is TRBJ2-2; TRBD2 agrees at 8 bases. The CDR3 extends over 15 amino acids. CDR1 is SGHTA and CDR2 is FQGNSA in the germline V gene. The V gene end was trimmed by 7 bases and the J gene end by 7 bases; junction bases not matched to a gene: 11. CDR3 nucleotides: TGTGCCAGCACCTTGCAGCGGGAGATGAGCGGGGAGCTGTTTTTT. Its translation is CASTLQREMSGELFF.

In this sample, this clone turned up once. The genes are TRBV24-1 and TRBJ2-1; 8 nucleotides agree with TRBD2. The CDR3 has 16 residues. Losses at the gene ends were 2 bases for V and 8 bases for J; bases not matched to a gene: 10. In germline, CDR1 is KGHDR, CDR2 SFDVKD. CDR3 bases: TGTGCCACCAGTGATTCGGGAGCGGGAGTCAGCGATGAGCAGTTCTTC. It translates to CATSDSGAGVSDEQFF.

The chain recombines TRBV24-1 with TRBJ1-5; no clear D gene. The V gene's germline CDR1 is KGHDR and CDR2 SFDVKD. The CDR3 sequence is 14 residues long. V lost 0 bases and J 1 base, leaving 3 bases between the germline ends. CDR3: CATSDLLSNQPQHF. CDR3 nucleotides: TGTGCCACCAGTGATTTGCTGAGCAATCAGCCCCAGCATTTT.

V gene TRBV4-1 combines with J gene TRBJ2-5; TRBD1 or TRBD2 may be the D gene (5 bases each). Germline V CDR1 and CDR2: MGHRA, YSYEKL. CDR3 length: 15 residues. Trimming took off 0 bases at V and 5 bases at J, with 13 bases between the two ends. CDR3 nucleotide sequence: TGCGCCAGCAGCCAAGAAGAGGGGCTGGTCGAGACCCAGTACTTC. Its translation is CASSQEEGLVETQYF.